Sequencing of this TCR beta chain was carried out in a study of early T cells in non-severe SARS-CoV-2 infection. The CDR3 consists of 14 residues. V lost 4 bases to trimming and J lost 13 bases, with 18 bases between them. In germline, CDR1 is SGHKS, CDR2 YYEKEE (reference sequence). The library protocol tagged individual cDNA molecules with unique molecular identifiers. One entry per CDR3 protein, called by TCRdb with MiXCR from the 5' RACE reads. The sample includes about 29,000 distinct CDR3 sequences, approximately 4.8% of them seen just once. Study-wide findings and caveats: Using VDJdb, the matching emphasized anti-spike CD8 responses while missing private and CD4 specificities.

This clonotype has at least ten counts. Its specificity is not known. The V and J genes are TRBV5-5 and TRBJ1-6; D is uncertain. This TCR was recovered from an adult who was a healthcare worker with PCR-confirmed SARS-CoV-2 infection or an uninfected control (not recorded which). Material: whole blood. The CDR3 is CASSPGPVSRPLHF. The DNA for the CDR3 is TGTGCCAGCAGCCCGGGCCCTGTGTCGAGGCCCCTCCACTTT.